Shown below are 14 T cell receptor beta chains from a single sample sequenced in a study of T cell clonality in common variable immunodeficiency. Here immunoSEQ multiplex PCR was the method, and the copy in TCRdb shows in-frame clones only, minus some. The specimen has tens of thousands of clones, none found just once. The material sequenced was peripheral blood mononuclear cells. These receptors all come from a person aged 18-69 years in good health.

This clone was seen many times. The sequence runs out 3 residues before the end of the CDR3; the remainder is reconstructed from the germline J gene. This chain uses TRBV29-1 with TRBJ2-2; 10 bases align to TRBD2. The CDR3 covers 15 residues. From germline, CDR1 is SQVTM and CDR2 ANQGSEA. The J segment lost 4 bases and the V segment lost 6 bases, leaving 8 bases of the junction unmatched. The CDR3 sequence: CSVHERLAGTGELFF. Partial CDR3 DNA: TGCAGCGTCCATGAGCGACTAGCGGGCACCGGGGAG.

This clone was counted many times. The CDR3 end is not reached by the read, which stops 3 residues before it; the germline J gene fills it in. The chain has TRBV19 and TRBJ2-3, with D perhaps matching TRBD2 (6 bases). The CDR3 has 13 amino acids. CDR1 and CDR2 (germline): LNHDA, SQIVND (reference sequence). The V and J ends lost 5 bases and 1 base respectively, with 7 bases between them. CDR3 in amino acids: CASSASGTDTQYF. CDR3 bases read: TGTGCCAGTAGTGCTAGCGGCACAGATACG.

This clone was recorded at least ten times. Incomplete CDR3 DNA: TGTGCCAGCAGCTTAGCAGCGCAGGGATCGGGCGGC. Amino acids: CASSLAAQGSGG. The full CDR3 reads CASSLAAQGSGGYTF. The rearrangement links TRBV7-6 to TRBJ1-2; the D gene is possibly TRBD1 (5 bases). The read comes to an end 3 residues before the CDR3 does, leaving the germline J gene to fill in the end. Germline V gene data show CDR1 as SGHVS and CDR2 as FNYEAQ. CDR3 size: 15 residues.

This clone has a count of ten or more. The CDR3 extends 3 residues past the end of the read, so its final part is completed from the germline J gene. The V gene is TRBV19, the J gene TRBJ2-1, with 11 bases aligning to TRBD2. There are 15 residues in the CDR3. V shed 5 bases, J shed 8 bases, and the junction held 8 bases outside the gene matches. In germline, CDR1 is LNHDA, CDR2 SQIVND (reference sequence). Here the CDR3 reads CASSYLAGGPYEQFF. The CDR3 DNA, read in part, is TGTGCCAGTAGTTACTTAGCGGGAGGGCCCTATGAG.

The sample holds many counts of this clone. Read sequence stops 3 residues before the CDR3 end, and the germline J gene provides the missing end. J is TRBJ2-5 and V is TRBV7-2, with a possible D match to TRBD2 (7 bases). V was trimmed by 6 bases and J by 5 bases, leaving 16 bases between them. The CDR3 consists of 14 residues. Germline lookup yields CDR1 SGHTA and CDR2 FQGNSA. This CDR3 reads CASRPGGGGETQYF. Incomplete CDR3 DNA: TGTGCCAGCAGACCGGGGGGCGGAGGGGAGACC.

This clone occurred many times. The read finishes 3 residues shy of the CDR3 end, and the germline J gene is used to complete it. The genes are TRBV5-6 and TRBJ2-1, with TRBD1 matching 7 bases. Germline lookup yields CDR1 SGHDT and CDR2 YYEEEE. The trim removed 1 base at V and 7 bases at J, leaving 5 bases unmatched. CDR3 length: 14 amino acids. CDR3 bases read: TGTGCCAGCAGCTTGCGGGACAGCTGGAATGAG. It encodes CASSLRDSWNE. The entire CDR3 reads CASSLRDSWNEQFF. Complete variable domain (other parts from reference TRBV5-6 and TRBJ2-1): DAGVTQSPTHLIKTRGQQVTLRCSPKSGHDTVSWYQQALGQGPQFIFQYYEEEERQRGNFPDRFSGHQFPNYSSELNVNALLLGDSALYLCASSLRDSWNEQFFGPGTRLTVL.

This clone was seen repeatedly, ten times or more. The DNA ends 3 residues before the CDR3 does, and the rest of the CDR3 is filled in from the germline J gene. The rearrangement joins TRBV7-3 to TRBJ1-3; D perhaps matches TRBD1 (6 bases). V lost 5 bases and J lost 4, with 12 bases in between. CDR1 SGHTA and CDR2 FQGTGA come from the germline V gene. The CDR3 is made up of 14 amino acids. The CDR3: CASSPGTRGNTIYF. The sequenced CDR3 bases are TGTGCCAGCAGCCCAGGGACAAGAGGAAACACC.

This clone came up many times. The CDR3 end lies 3 residues beyond the end of the read and is filled in from the germline J gene. The chain links TRBV11-3 to TRBJ1-4, with D tentatively TRBD1 (6 bases). The germline V gene encodes CDR1 SGHNT and CDR2 YENEEA. Deletions cut 6 bases from V and 4 bases from J, with 12 bases between. The CDR3 is made up of 14 amino acids. Incomplete CDR3 DNA: TGTGCCAGCAGACCCAGGGGCGGTAATGAAAAA. Translating it yields CASRPRGGNEK. The entire CDR3 is CASRPRGGNEKLFF.

This clone was detected ten times or more. The read ends 3 residues shy of where the CDR3 ends; the end is completed using the germline J gene. The V gene is TRBV18, the J gene TRBJ2-7; 7 bases match TRBD1. Germline lookup yields CDR1 KGHSH and CDR2 LQKENI. CDR3 length equals 15 residues. Trimming at V came to 0 bases and at J to 2 bases, leaving 4 bases not matched to a gene. CDR3 region: CASSPPGQKTYEQYF. CDR3 bases read: TGTGCCAGCTCACCACCGGGACAGAAAACCTACGAG.

There are many counts of this clone. The read ends 3 residues shy of where the CDR3 ends; the end is completed using the germline J gene. The chain couples TRBV6-4 to TRBJ2-2; possible D gene TRBD2, 6 bases. V lost 3 bases and J 4 bases, leaving 6 bases between the germline ends. CDR1 and CDR2 from the germline V gene are MRHNA and SNTAGT. The CDR3 covers 13 residues. The CDR3 sequence is CASSETSTGELFF. Incomplete CDR3 DNA: TGTGCCAGCAGTGAGACTAGCACCGGGGAG.

CDR3 bases read: TGTGCCTGGATTGCTGGCCCGAAGTCCTACGAG. The encoded protein is CAWIAGPKSYE. The whole CDR3 protein reads CAWIAGPKSYEQYF. The chain recombines TRBV30 with TRBJ2-7, with D unclear. The sequence runs out 3 residues before the end of the CDR3; the remainder is reconstructed from the germline J gene. Per germline, CDR1 GTSNPN and CDR2 SVGIG (reference sequence). Trimming cost V 4 bases and J 1 base, with 14 bases left between them. The CDR3 runs to 14 residues.

There are many counts of this clone. The sequence runs out 3 residues before the end of the CDR3; the remainder is reconstructed from the germline J gene. The V and J genes are TRBV9 and TRBJ2-5, with D possibly TRBD1 on 6 matching bases. V was clipped by 0 bases and J by 3 bases, with 9 bases between them. The CDR3 contains 14 residues. Per germline, CDR1 SGDLS and CDR2 YYNGEE. The CDR3 loop is CASSVGTVEETQYF. The CDR3 DNA, read in part, is TGTGCCAGCAGCGTAGGGACAGTAGAAGAGACC. The complete variable domain, with remaining parts taken from reference TRBV9 and TRBJ2-5, reads DSGVTQTPKHLITATGQRVTLRCSPRSGDLSVYWYQQSLDQGLQFLIQYYNGEERAKGNILERFSAQQFPDLHSELNLSSLELGDSALYFCASSVGTVEETQYFGPGTRLLVL.

This clone was counted only a few times. The missing CDR3 end, 3 residues past where the read stops, is filled in from the germline J gene. The V gene is TRBV7-6, the J gene TRBJ1-5; D may be TRBD1 (6 bases). Germline V gene lookup returns CDR1 SGHVS and CDR2 FNYEAQ. CDR3 length: 18 residues. V lost 1 base and J lost 0, with 16 bases in between. CDR3: CASSLVSRTADSNQPQHF. The covered CDR3 bases are TGTGCCAGCAGCTTAGTAAGCCGGACAGCTGATAGCAATCAGCCC.

This clone was recorded at least ten times. The read halts 3 residues ahead of the CDR3 end, with the missing end drawn from the germline J gene. The rearrangement joins TRBV12-3 or TRBV12-4 to TRBJ2-4; 8 bases fit TRBD1. J gave up 8 bases and V 6 bases, and 6 bases lay outside the gene matches. This CDR3 region has 13 residues. CDR3 DNA (partial): TGTGCCAGCAGCACAGGGGGGAGATACATT. It encodes CASSTGGRYI. The entire CDR3 is CASSTGGRYIQYF.